The T cell receptor beta chain under discussion was sequenced for a study of blood T cell repertoires in COVID-19. Study context: Acute and convalescent COVID-19 specimens originated in the United States, Italy and Spain. Sources were T cells, B-cell-depleted T cells, or PBMCs; the material itself was cDNA or gDNA.

The authors' processing: Reference gene primer amplification in the assay estimated nucleated cell counts. Repertoires were generated with immunoSEQ multiplex PCR, while TCRdb's copy carries only in-frame clones and drops some. From that table come the V and J calls and clone size; the DNA was used to work out D and trimming. The table includes some 70,000 clones, about 80% detected once. J gave up 2 bases and V 3 bases, and 3 bases lay outside the gene matches. Germline-derived CDR1 and CDR2 are ENHRY and SYGVKD. The length of the CDR3 is 14 residues. The chain carries TRBV10-3 and TRBJ1-1; 7 positions agree with TRBD1. Sequenced: peripheral blood. The sequence was collected from a woman aged 55-69 years with acute or convalescent COVID-19. The CDR3 nucleotides are TGTGCCATCAGTGAAGGGACAGCAAACACTGAAGCTTTCTTT. Protein: CAISEGTANTEAFF.